A single sample is the source of the 16 T cell receptor beta chains below, sequenced in a study of T cell repertoires in cytomegalovirus infection (dated by TCRdb to the late 2010s). The instrument was an Illumina HiSeq 1500. The public reads were quality trimmed at Q25 with fastp and then assembled into clones with MiXCR by TCRdb, keeping productive beta chains. Rows with one shared CDR3 protein collapse into an entry with the most common genes and DNA. Within this sample are roughly 150,000 distinct CDR3 sequences, with about 20% of them counted one time only. The top ten constitute approximately 11% of the sample. Material for sequencing was PBMCs. The source is a human donor in good health (CMV status not recorded). Some clones in this sample may be carry-over from other donors' samples.

The chain combines TRBV20-1 with TRBJ2-1; 11 positions agree with TRBD2. V was clipped by 1 base and J by 7 bases; unmatched bases: 3. CDR1 is DFQATT, CDR2 SNEGSKA, per germline (reference sequence). The CDR3 runs 14 residues. The CDR3 sequence: CSARGLAGQNEQFF. The CDR3 coding sequence is TGCAGTGCTAGAGGACTAGCGGGGCAAAATGAGCAGTTCTTC.

This clonotype was recorded many times. This chain connects TRBV12-3 or TRBV12-4 to TRBJ1-1, with D possibly matching TRBD1 (6 bases). The CDR3 extends over 12 amino acids. Trimming shortened V by 7 bases and J by 9 bases, and 15 bases separated the two germline ends. CDR3 loop: CASTLGQIQAFF. CDR3 DNA sequence: TGTGCCAGCACTCTAGGACAGATCCAAGCTTTCTTT.

The V call is TRBV7-6, the J call TRBJ1-4, with 8 bases fitting TRBD1. Germline trimming cut 6 bases from V and 8 bases from J; bases unmatched to any gene: 11. The CDR3 sequence is 15 residues long. Germline CDR1 is SGHVS and CDR2 is FNYEAQ. CDR3 sequence: CASSLDRRQGEKLFF. CDR3 nucleotides: TGTGCCAGCAGTTTGGACAGGAGACAGGGGGAAAAACTGTTTTTT.

This clonotype was seen ten or more times. This sequence joins TRBV7-8 and TRBJ1-6; unclear D gene. Germline-derived CDR1 and CDR2 are SGHVS and FQNEAQ. With 7 bases removed from V and 10 bases from J, the gap between germline ends came to 14 bases. This CDR3 is 13 amino acids long. CDR3 nucleotides: TGTGCCAGCAACCTTTGGCAGGACTCACCCCTCCACTTT. Protein: CASNLWQDSPLHF.

The chain carries TRBV7-9 and TRBJ1-2; D call uncertain. Germline loops: CDR1 SEHNR, CDR2 FQNEAQ (reference sequence). V was pared by 2 bases and J by 1 base, with 23 bases between. This CDR3 is 19 amino acids long. CDR3 nucleotides: TGTGCCAGCAGCTTACCTTCGACGAGCACCTCCGCTGATAACTATGGCTACACCTTC. Translating gives CASSLPSTSTSADNYGYTF.

This clonotype came up many times. The chain joins TRBV7-2 to TRBJ2-6; D may be TRBD1 (5 bases). Germline V CDR1 and CDR2: SGHTA, FQGNSA. The V and J ends lost 5 bases and 2 bases respectively, with 13 bases between them. The CDR3 runs to 16 residues. DNA of the CDR3: TGTGCCAGCAGCGCAAATGGCAGGGCTGGGGCCAACGTCCTGACTTTC. As protein: CASSANGRAGANVLTF.

The sample holds many counts of this clonotype. The chain is built from TRBV7-8 and TRBJ2-5, with 7 bases fitting TRBD1. CDR3 size: 15 residues. The V gene's germline CDR1 is SGHVS and CDR2 FQNEAQ. V was pared by 5 bases and J by 4 bases, with 10 bases of the junction left unmatched. The CDR3 nucleotides are TGTGCCAGCAGCCGAGGGACAGAGTATACAGAGACCCAGTACTTC. Protein sequence: CASSRGTEYTETQYF.

This clonotype was picked up many times. The genes are TRBV4-1 and TRBJ1-5, with D perhaps TRBD1 (6 bases). Germline CDR1 is MGHRA and CDR2 is YSYEKL. This CDR3 region has 14 residues. Deletions cut 1 base from V and 2 bases from J, with 6 bases between. The CDR3 coding sequence is TGCGCCAGCAGCCAAGGACAGGGCAATCAGCCCCAGCATTTT. It translates to CASSQGQGNQPQHF.

This clonotype has just a few counts. The chain combines TRBV6-5 with TRBJ1-1; D ambiguous. V lost 2 bases, J lost 1 base, and 8 bases lay in between. From germline, CDR1 is MNHEY and CDR2 SVGAGI. This CDR3 comprises 14 residues. In DNA form, the CDR3 reads TGTGCCAGCAGTTACACTAACAAGAACACTGAAGCTTTCTTT. Residues: CASSYTNKNTEAFF.

In this sample, this clonotype turned up many times. As DNA, the CDR3 is TGTGCCAGCAGCTTAGATCCCCTCCGGGAGCTGTTTTTT. Amino acids: CASSLDPLRELFF. The chain couples TRBV7-9 to TRBJ2-2, with D unresolved. The germline V gene encodes CDR1 SEHNR and CDR2 FQNEAQ (reference sequence). CDR3 length: 13 amino acids. Trimming shortened V by 1 base and J by 9 bases, and 9 bases separated the two germline ends.

The rearrangement links TRBV6-1 to TRBJ2-5; D is unresolved. This CDR3 contains 12 residues. Trimming left V 1 base short and J 4 bases short, with 4 bases between. Germline V gene lookup returns CDR1 MNHNS and CDR2 SASEGT. CDR3 sequence: CASSEVVETQYF. The CDR3 coding sequence is TGTGCCAGCAGTGAAGTAGTAGAGACCCAGTACTTC.

The chain links TRBV28 to TRBJ1-5, with TRBD1 identical over 8 bases. The germline CDR1 and CDR2 sequences are MDHEN and SYDVKM. The CDR3 has 16 residues. With V trimmed by 7 bases and J by 0 bases, 8 bases remained unmatched. Here the CDR3 reads CASTPTGAVSNQPQHF. The CDR3 DNA reads as TGTGCCAGCACCCCGACAGGGGCGGTTAGCAATCAGCCCCAGCATTTT.

The chain combines TRBV7-9 with TRBJ1-2, with 12 bases aligning to TRBD1. The CDR3 loop spans 15 amino acids. The V gene end was trimmed by 5 bases and the J gene end by 5 bases; junction bases not matched to a gene: 6. Germline-derived CDR1 and CDR2 are SEHNR and FQNEAQ (reference sequence). CDR3 residues: CASSRGQGALYGYTF. The CDR3, as DNA: TGTGCCAGCAGCCGGGGACAGGGGGCTCTGTATGGCTACACCTTC.

This chain joins TRBV29-1 and TRBJ2-7; D uncertain. The CDR3 spans 12 residues. The germline V gene has CDR1 SQVTM and CDR2 ANQGSEA. V lost 7 bases to trimming and J lost 0 bases, with 10 bases between them. The CDR3, as DNA: TGCAGCGGTCGGACGGACTCCTACGAGCAGTACTTC. Translating gives CSGRTDSYEQYF.

The chain employs TRBV28 and TRBJ2-5; TRBD2 matches at 7 bases. The CDR3 covers 16 residues. CDR1 and CDR2 from the germline V gene are MDHEN and SYDVKM. Trimming at V came to 4 bases and at J to 1 base, leaving 9 bases not matched to a gene. Here the CDR3 reads CASSSLLSGAQETQYF. CDR3 nucleotide sequence: TGTGCCAGCAGTTCCCTCTTAAGCGGGGCCCAAGAGACCCAGTACTTC.

This chain joins TRBV20-1 and TRBJ1-1; D remains ambiguous. Per germline, CDR1 DFQATT and CDR2 SNEGSKA (reference sequence). This CDR3 comprises 13 residues. V was cut by 6 bases and J by 5 bases, with 16 bases left in between. CDR3 in DNA: TGCAGTGCCAGGAGGGAGTTGGGTACTGAAGCTTTCTTT. It specifies CSARRELGTEAFF.